This T cell receptor beta chain stems from a study of cytomegalovirus exposure and HLA in healthy donors. Whole-study findings and limits: The authors later linked a missense DCLRE1C variant to TCR beta V- and J-gene trimming.

The PCR used 60 Vbeta and 13 Jbeta primers. TCRdb's copy holds only in-frame clones and misses some; the assay was immunoSEQ multiplex PCR. The sample holds 250,000 or so clones, about 93% seen once. On this clone: Its antigen is currently unknown.

Input material: PBMCs. The TCR comes from a girl aged 2-9 years in good health and CMV-seronegative.

This CDR3 reads CASSTPSGSVFTGELFF. The CDR3 DNA reads TGCGCCAGCAGCACCCCTAGCGGGAGCGTTTTCACCGGGGAGCTGTTTTTT. The V gene is TRBV5-1, the J gene TRBJ2-2; 10 nucleotides align to TRBD2. J was trimmed by 4 bases and V by 4 bases; bases with no gene match: 10. The V gene's germline CDR1 is SGHRS and CDR2 YFSETQ. The CDR3 contains 17 residues.